Described below is a single TCR beta chain sequence and its context. At one of its ends the junction is not consistent with the germline gene, which may arise from a read error. Some clones are missing from TCRdb's copy, which holds only in-frame ones; the method was immunoSEQ multiplex PCR. Of some 200,000 clones listed, around four fifths are singletons. These data come from a study of blood T cell repertoires in COVID-19. Germline V gene lookup returns CDR1 LGHDT and CDR2 YNNKEL (reference sequence). CDR3 length: 15 amino acids. The receptor was isolated from a man aged 60 to 69 with COVID-19, enrolled during active disease. Sequenced: peripheral blood. The chain joins TRBV3-1 (or the pseudogene TRBV3-2) to TRBJ1-6; D is unresolved. In nucleotides, the CDR3 is TGTGCCAGCAGTCAAGATTCACTGTATAATTCACCCCTCCACTTT. Its translation is CASSQDSLYNSPLHF.